The 11 T cell receptor beta chains presented below share a single source sample, sequenced in a study of cytomegalovirus exposure and HLA in healthy donors. In the PCR, 60 Vbeta and 13 Jbeta primers were used. The assay was immunoSEQ multiplex PCR, and TCRdb's table has in-frame clones only and misses some. This repertoire shows around 180,000 clones, roughly 75% found once; its top ten account for around 5.7%. The sequencing input was PBMCs. Receptor source: a middle-aged man in good health and CMV-seronegative.

This sequence joins TRBV27 and TRBJ2-5; D is perhaps TRBD2 (7 bases). The CDR3 loop spans 16 amino acids. CDR1 and CDR2 (germline): MNHEY, SMNVEV (reference sequence). Trimming shortened V by 0 bases and J by 2 bases, and 13 bases separated the two germline ends. Here the CDR3 reads CASSLSEGGAQETQYF. The CDR3 DNA sequence: TGTGCCAGCAGTTTATCGGAGGGGGGGGCACAAGAGACCCAGTACTTC.

The chain couples TRBV30 to TRBJ1-2; weak D call: TRBD1 (5 bases). The CDR3 loop spans 13 amino acids. Germline V lookup: CDR1 GTSNPN, CDR2 SVGIG (reference sequence). Between the trimmed V and J ends, which lost 0 bases and 8 bases, there was a span of 13 bases. The DNA for the CDR3 is TGTGCCTGGAGTGTACGGGGGGATCAGGGCTACACCTTC. Translated: CAWSVRGDQGYTF.

This clone turned up a few times. V usage is TRBV18 and J usage is TRBJ2-7, with 7 bases lining up with TRBD1. The germline V gene encodes CDR1 KGHSH and CDR2 LQKENI. V trimming: 5 bases; J trimming: 0 bases; junction bases outside the gene matches: 7. The CDR3 extends over 15 amino acids. The CDR3 sequence is CASSARAGGSYEQYF. Here the CDR3 DNA reads TGTGCCAGCTCAGCCCGGGCAGGGGGCTCCTACGAGCAGTACTTC.

The chain couples TRBV7-8 to TRBJ1-2, with a weak D call TRBD1 (5 bases). V lost 1 base to trimming and J lost 4 bases, with 10 bases between them. Germline CDR1 reads SGHVS; CDR2 reads FQNEAQ. This CDR3 is 14 amino acids long. In nucleotides, the CDR3 is TGTGCCAGCAGCTTAGGAGGTGACAGCTATGGCTACACCTTC. It specifies CASSLGGDSYGYTF.

This clone has a single count. CDR3 nucleotides: TGCGCCAGCAGCCTCACAGGGGGCGGAAACACCATATATTTT. Amino acid sequence: CASSLTGGGNTIYF. The V gene is TRBV5-1, the J gene TRBJ1-3; 9 nucleotides line up with TRBD1. J was trimmed by 4 bases and V by 4 bases; bases with no gene match: 3. This CDR3 has 14 amino acids. CDR1 SGHRS and CDR2 YFSETQ come from the germline V gene.

The chain employs TRBV19 and TRBJ1-4; TRBD1 matches 7 bases. This CDR3 is built from 15 residues. Germline CDR1 LNHDA, CDR2 SQIVND (reference sequence). The trim removed 1 base at V and 3 bases at J, leaving 2 bases unmatched. The CDR3: CASSIVGQANEKLFF. The CDR3 DNA is TGTGCCAGTAGTATAGTCGGACAGGCTAATGAAAAACTGTTTTTT.

This chain uses TRBV6-5 with TRBJ1-4, with 7 bases lining up with TRBD1. CDR1 MNHEY and CDR2 SVGAGI come from the germline V gene. CDR3 length: 16 residues. V was clipped by 0 bases and J by 0 bases; unmatched bases: 1. CDR3 bases: TGTGCCAGCAGTTACTCCGGGACAGCAACTAATGAAAAACTGTTTTTT. It translates to CASSYSGTATNEKLFF.

This clone came up a few times. The rearrangement links TRBV18 to TRBJ2-3; D is uncertain. Trimming removed 3 bases from V and 0 bases from J, with 7 bases in between. Per the germline V gene, CDR1 is KGHSH and CDR2 is LQKENI. The CDR3 covers 14 residues. The CDR3 coding sequence is TGTGCCAGCTCACCGACACCAAGCACAGATACGCAGTATTTT. It yields the protein CASSPTPSTDTQYF.

This rearrangement joins TRBV7-2 to TRBJ1-6, with D possibly TRBD1 on 6 matching bases. The V end was cut by 4 bases, the J end by 10 bases, with 11 bases between. The CDR3 is made up of 13 amino acids. The germline V gene has CDR1 SGHTA and CDR2 FQGNSA. The CDR3 bases are TGTGCCAGCAGCTCTACAGGGTTCTCACCCCTCCACTTT. Its translation is CASSSTGFSPLHF.

This chain joins TRBV4-3 and TRBJ2-3; 10 bases are a match to TRBD2. The CDR3 is 19 residues long. The germline V gene has CDR1 LGHNA and CDR2 YSLEER. The J segment lost 4 bases and the V segment lost 0 bases, leaving 13 bases of the junction unmatched. The CDR3 DNA sequence: TGCGCCAGCAGCCAAGATAGATCGGCTAGCGGGAGTAGCCCAGATACGCAGTATTTT. This translates into CASSQDRSASGSSPDTQYF.

The rearrangement links TRBV18 to TRBJ2-5, with 7 bases aligning to TRBD1. The CDR3 loop spans 15 amino acids. Germline lookup yields CDR1 KGHSH and CDR2 LQKENI. J lost 5 bases, V lost 0 bases, and 6 bases had no gene match. DNA for the CDR3: TGTGCCAGCTCACCACCTGGACAGGTTTGGGAGACCCAGTACTTC. Its translation is CASSPPGQVWETQYF.